This T cell receptor beta chain was sequenced for a study of cytomegalovirus exposure and HLA in healthy donors. Use of 60 Vbeta and 13 Jbeta primers characterized the PCR. Using immunoSEQ multiplex PCR, the repertoire was profiled, and TCRdb retains in-frame clones only, with some absent. In the table there are 120,000 to 150,000 clones, around 76% of which are singletons. This clone appeared a few times. Sequenced: PBMCs. The sequence was collected from a man aged 18 to 35 in good health and CMV-seronegative.

CDR3 protein: CASSFSRSGSVYGYTF. In DNA, the CDR3 is TGCGCCAGCAGCTTCAGTAGGTCGGGGTCAGTCTATGGCTACACCTTC. The rearrangement uses TRBV5-1 and TRBJ1-2, with D unclear. Trimming removed 2 bases from V and 4 bases from J, with 18 bases in between. Germline CDR1 and CDR2: SGHRS and YFSETQ. The CDR3 has 16 residues.